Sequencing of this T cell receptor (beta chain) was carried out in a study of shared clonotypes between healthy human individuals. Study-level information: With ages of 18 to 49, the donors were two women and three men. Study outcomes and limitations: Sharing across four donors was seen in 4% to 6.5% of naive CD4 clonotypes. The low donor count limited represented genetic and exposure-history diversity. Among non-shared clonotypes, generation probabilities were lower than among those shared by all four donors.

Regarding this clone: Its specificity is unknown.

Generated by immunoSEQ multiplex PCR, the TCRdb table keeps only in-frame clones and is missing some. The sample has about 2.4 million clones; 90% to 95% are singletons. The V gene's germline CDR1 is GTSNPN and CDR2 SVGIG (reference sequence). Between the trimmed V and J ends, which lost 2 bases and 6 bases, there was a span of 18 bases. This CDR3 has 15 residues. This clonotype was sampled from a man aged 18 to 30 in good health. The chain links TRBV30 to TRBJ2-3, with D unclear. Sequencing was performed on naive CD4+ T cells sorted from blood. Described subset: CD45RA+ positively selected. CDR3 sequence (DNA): TGTGCCTGGAGTCCGACTTGGCTCGGCGGCGATACGCAGTATTTT. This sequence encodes CAWSPTWLGGDTQYF.